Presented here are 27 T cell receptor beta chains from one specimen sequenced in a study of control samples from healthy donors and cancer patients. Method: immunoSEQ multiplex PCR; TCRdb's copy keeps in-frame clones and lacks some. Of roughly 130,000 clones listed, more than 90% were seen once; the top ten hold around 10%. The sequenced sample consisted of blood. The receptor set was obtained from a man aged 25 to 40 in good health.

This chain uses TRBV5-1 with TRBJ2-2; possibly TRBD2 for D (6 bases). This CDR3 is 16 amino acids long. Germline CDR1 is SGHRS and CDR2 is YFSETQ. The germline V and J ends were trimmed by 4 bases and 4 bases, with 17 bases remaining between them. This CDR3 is CASSHQGGVGTGELFF. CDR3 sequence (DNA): TGCGCCAGCAGCCACCAGGGAGGTGTGGGCACCGGGGAGCTGTTTTTT.

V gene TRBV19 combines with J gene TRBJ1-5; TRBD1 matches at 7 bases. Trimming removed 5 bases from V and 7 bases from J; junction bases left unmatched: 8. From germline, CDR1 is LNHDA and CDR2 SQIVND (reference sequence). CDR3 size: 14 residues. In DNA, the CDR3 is TGTGCCAGTAGTGCCAACAGGGGAGGCCAGCCCCAGCATTTT. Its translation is CASSANRGGQPQHF.

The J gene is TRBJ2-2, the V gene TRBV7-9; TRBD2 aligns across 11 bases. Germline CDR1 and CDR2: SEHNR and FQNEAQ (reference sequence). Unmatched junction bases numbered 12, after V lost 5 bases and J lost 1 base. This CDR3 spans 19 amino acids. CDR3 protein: CASSPPVTSGTKNTGELFF. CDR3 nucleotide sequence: TGTGCCAGCAGCCCTCCCGTGACTAGCGGGACAAAGAACACCGGGGAGCTGTTTTTT.

This chain's CDR3 is CASSPGRTGSIFTEAFF. Written as DNA, the CDR3 is TGTGCCAGCAGCCCGGGCAGGACAGGGAGTATATTCACTGAAGCTTTCTTT. This chain uses TRBV7-3 with TRBJ1-1; 8 bases line up with TRBD1. This CDR3 region has 17 residues. Germline V CDR1 and CDR2: SGHTA, FQGTGA. The junction had 15 bases not matched to a gene; V was cut back by 5 bases and J by 4 bases.

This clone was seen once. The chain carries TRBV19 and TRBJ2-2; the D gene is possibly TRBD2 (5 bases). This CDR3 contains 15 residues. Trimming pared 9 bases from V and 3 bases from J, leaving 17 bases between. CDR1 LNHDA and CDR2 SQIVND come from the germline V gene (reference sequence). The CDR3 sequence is CASHPSGLHTGELFF. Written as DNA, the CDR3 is TGTGCCAGCCACCCTTCGGGATTACACACCGGGGAGCTGTTTTTT. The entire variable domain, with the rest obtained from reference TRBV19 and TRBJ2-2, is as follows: DGGITQSPKYLFRKEGQNVTLSCEQNLNHDAMYWYRQDPGQGLRLIYYSQIVNDFQKGDIAEGYSVSREKKESFPLTVTSAQKNPTAFYLCASHPSGLHTGELFFGEGSRLTVL.

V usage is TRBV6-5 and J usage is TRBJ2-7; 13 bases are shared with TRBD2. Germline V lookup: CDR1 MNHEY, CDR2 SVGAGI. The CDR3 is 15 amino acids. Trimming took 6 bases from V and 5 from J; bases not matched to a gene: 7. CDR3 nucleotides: TGTGCCAGCAGCCGGGGACTAGCGGGGCCCAACGAGCAGTACTTC. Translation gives CASSRGLAGPNEQYF.

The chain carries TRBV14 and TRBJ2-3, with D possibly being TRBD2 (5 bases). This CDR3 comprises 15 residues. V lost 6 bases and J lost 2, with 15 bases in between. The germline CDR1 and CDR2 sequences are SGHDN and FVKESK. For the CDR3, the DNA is TGTGCCAGCAGGAGGGCGGGCATCGTCACAGATACGCAGTATTTT. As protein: CASRRAGIVTDTQYF. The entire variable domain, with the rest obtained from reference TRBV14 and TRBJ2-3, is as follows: EAGVTQFPSHSVIEKGQTVTLRCDPISGHDNLYWYRRVMGKEIKFLLHFVKESKQDESGMPNNRFLAERTGGTYSTLKVQPAELEDSGVYFCASRRAGIVTDTQYFGPGTRLTVL.

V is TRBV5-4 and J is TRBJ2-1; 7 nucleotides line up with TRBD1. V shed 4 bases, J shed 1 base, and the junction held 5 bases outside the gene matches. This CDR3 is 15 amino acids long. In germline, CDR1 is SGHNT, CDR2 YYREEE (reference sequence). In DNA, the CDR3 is TGTGCCAGCAGCCTCACAGGGGATTCCTACAATGAGCAGTTCTTC. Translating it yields CASSLTGDSYNEQFF.

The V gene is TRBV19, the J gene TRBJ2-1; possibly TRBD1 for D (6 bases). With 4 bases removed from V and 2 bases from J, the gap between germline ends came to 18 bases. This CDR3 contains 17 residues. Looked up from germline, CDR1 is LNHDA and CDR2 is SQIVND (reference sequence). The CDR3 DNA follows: TGTGCCAGTAGTAGGGGCCCCGGACAGTTACCCTACAATGAGCAGTTCTTC. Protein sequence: CASSRGPGQLPYNEQFF.

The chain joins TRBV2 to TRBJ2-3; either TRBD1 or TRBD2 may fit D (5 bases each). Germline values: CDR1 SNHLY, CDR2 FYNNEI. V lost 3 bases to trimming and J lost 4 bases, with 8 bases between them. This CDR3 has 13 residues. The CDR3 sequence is CASSDWGPDTQYF. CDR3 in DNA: TGTGCCAGCAGTGATTGGGGACCAGATACGCAGTATTTT.

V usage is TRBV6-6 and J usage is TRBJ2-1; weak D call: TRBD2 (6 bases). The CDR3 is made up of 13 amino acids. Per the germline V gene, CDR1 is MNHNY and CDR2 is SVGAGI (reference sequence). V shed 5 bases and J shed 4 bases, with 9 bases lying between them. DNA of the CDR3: TGTGCCAGCAGTCGGCGGGGTTACAATGAGCAGTTCTTC. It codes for CASSRRGYNEQFF.

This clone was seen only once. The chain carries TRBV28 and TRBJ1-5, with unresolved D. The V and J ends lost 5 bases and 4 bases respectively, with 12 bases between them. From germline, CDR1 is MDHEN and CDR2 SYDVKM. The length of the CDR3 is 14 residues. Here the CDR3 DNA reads TGTGCCAGCAGTCCCCACATGGGGAATCAGCCCCAGCATTTT. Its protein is CASSPHMGNQPQHF.

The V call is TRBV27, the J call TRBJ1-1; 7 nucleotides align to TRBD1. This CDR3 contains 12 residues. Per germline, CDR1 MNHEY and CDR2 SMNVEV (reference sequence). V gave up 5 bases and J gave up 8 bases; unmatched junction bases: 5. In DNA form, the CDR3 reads TGTGCCAGCAGTACCCAGGGGGTGGAAGCTTTCTTT. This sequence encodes CASSTQGVEAFF.

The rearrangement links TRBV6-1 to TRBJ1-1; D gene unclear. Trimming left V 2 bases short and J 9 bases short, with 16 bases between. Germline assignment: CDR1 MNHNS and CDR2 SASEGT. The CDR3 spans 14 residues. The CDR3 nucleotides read TGTGCCAGCAGTGAAAGGGCCGCCGTCGGGAAAGCTTTCTTT. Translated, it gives CASSERAAVGKAFF.

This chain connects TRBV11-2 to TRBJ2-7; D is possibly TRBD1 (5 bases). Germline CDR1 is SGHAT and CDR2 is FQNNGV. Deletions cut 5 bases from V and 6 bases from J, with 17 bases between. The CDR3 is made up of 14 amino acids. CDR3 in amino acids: CASSPNPGRVEQYF. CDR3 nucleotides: TGTGCCAGCAGCCCAAACCCAGGCAGGGTCGAGCAGTACTTC.

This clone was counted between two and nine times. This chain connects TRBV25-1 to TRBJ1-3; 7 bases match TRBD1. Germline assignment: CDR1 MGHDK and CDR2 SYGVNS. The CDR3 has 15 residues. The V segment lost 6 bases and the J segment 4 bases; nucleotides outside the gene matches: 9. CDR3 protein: CASRGAGGKGNTIYF. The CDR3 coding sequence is TGTGCCAGCAGGGGGGCAGGGGGGAAAGGAAACACCATATATTTT.

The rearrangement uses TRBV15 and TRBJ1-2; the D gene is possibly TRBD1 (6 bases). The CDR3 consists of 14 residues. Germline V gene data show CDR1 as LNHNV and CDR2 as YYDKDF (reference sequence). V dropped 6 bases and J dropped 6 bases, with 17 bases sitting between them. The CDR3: CATRHKGGADGYTF. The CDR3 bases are TGTGCCACCAGACACAAGGGGGGGGCGGATGGCTACACCTTC.

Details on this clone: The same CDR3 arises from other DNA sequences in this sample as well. Here the CDR3 reads CASSQDPSGSSYNEQFF. Here the CDR3 DNA reads TGCGCCAGCAGCCAAGACCCTAGCGGGAGCTCCTACAATGAGCAGTTCTTC. The gene calls are TRBV4-3 and TRBJ2-1; TRBD2 matches at 10 bases. The ends lost 0 bases at V and 0 bases at J; junction bases unmatched: 2. The CDR3 length is 17 residues. CDR1 is LGHNA and CDR2 is YSLEER in the germline V gene.

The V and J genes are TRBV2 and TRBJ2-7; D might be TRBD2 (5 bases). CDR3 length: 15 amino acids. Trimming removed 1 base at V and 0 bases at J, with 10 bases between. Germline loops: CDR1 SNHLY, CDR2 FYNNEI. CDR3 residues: CASSEGTSHSYEQYF. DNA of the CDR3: TGTGCCAGCAGTGAAGGGACTTCCCACTCCTACGAGCAGTACTTC. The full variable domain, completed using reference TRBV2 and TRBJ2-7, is EPEVTQTPSHQVTQMGQEVILRCVPISNHLYFYWYRQILGQKVEFLVSFYNNEISEKSEIFDDQFSVERPDGSNFTLKIRSTKLEDSAMYFCASSEGTSHSYEQYFGPGTRLTVT.

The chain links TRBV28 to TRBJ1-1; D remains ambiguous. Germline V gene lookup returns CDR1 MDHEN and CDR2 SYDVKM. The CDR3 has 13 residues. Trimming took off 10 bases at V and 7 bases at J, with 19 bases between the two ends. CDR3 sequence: CATLSGPAVEAFF. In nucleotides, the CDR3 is TGTGCCACCCTTTCGGGTCCCGCAGTTGAAGCTTTCTTT.

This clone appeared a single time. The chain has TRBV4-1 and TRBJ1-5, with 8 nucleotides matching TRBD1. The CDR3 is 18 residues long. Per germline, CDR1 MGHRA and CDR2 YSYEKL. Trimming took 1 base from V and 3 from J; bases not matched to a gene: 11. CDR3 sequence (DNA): TGCGCCAGCAGCCAAGCCCCCCCAGGGGGCCGAGACAATCAGCCCCAGCATTTT. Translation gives CASSQAPPGGRDNQPQHF.

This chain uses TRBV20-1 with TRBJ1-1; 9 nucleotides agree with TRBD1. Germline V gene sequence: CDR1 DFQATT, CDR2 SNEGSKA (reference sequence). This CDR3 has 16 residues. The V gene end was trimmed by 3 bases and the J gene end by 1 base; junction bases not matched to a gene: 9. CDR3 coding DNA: TGCAGTGCTAGTTTTACAGGGGGCAGGGGGAACACTGAAGCTTTCTTT. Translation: CSASFTGGRGNTEAFF.

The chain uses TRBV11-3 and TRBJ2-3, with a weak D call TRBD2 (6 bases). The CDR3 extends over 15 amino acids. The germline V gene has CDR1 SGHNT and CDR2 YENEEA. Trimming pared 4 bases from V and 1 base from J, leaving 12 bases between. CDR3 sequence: CASSSDGGRTDTQYF. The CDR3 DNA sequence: TGTGCCAGCAGCTCGGATGGAGGGCGCACAGATACGCAGTATTTT. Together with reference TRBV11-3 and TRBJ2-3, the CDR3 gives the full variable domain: EAGVVQSPRYKIIEKKQPVAFWCNPISGHNTLYWYLQNLGQGPELLIRYENEEAVDDSQLPKDRFSAERLKGVDSTLKIQPAELGDSAVYLCASSSDGGRTDTQYFGPGTRLTVL.

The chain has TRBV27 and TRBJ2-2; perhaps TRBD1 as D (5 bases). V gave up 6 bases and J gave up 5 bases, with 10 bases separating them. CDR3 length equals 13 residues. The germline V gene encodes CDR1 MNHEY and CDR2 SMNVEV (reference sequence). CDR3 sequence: CASSRVGTGELFF. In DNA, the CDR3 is TGTGCCAGCAGCAGGGTAGGGACCGGGGAGCTGTTTTTT.

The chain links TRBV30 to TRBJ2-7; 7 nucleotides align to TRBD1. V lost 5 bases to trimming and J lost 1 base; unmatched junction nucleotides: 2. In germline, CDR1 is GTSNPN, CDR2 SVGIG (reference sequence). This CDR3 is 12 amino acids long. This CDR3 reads CAWGDSSYEQYF. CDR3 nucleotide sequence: TGTGCCTGGGGGGACAGTTCCTACGAGCAGTACTTC.

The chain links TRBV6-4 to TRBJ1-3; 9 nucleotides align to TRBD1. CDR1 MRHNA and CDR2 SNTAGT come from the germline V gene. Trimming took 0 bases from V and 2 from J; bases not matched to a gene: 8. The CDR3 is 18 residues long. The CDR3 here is CASSDSGTGKFPGNTIYF. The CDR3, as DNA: TGTGCCAGCAGTGACTCGGGGACAGGGAAATTCCCTGGAAACACCATATATTTT.

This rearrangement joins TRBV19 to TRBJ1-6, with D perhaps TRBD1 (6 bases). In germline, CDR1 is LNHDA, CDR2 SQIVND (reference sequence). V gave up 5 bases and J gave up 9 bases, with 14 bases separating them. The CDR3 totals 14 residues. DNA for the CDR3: TGTGCCAGTAGTCTCAGGGACACCCTTTCACCCCTCCACTTT. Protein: CASSLRDTLSPLHF. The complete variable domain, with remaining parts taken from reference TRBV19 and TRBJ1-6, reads DGGITQSPKYLFRKEGQNVTLSCEQNLNHDAMYWYRQDPGQGLRLIYYSQIVNDFQKGDIAEGYSVSREKKESFPLTVTSAQKNPTAFYLCASSLRDTLSPLHFGNGTRLTVT.